One sample yielded the 25 T cell receptor beta chains listed below, sequenced in a study of T cells in Graves' hyperthyroidism and ophthalmopathy. RNA transcripts served as the template for amplifying TCR beta CDR3 regions. In the first-round RT-PCR of the TCR CDR3, the HTBI primer set was used. TCRdb reprocessed the multiplex PCR reads via MiXCR and lists one record per CDR3 protein. Of roughly 280,000 distinct CDR3 sequences listed, approximately 21% were seen once; the top ten hold approximately 60%. Sequencing was done on a sample of blood. Receptors originate from a man younger than 40 with Graves' ophthalmopathy.

This clonotype has more than one count but fewer than ten. The J gene is TRBJ2-1, the V gene TRBV20-1; no clear D gene. This CDR3 contains 12 residues. Deletions cut 5 bases from V and 9 bases from J, with 14 bases between. From germline, CDR1 is DFQATT and CDR2 SNEGSKA (reference sequence). The CDR3 loop reads CSAPRPGLEQFF. CDR3 nucleotides: TGCAGTGCTCCCCGCCCCGGGCTTGAGCAGTTCTTC.

In its sample, this clonotype was seen many times. This chain links TRBV27 with TRBJ1-1, with no clear D. This CDR3 is built from 12 residues. Germline V CDR1 and CDR2: MNHEY, SMNVEV (reference sequence). V dropped 6 bases and J dropped 3 bases, with 8 bases sitting between them. The DNA for the CDR3 is TGTGCCAGCAGCCACATACACACTGAAGCTTTCTTT. Translating gives CASSHIHTEAFF.

A remark on this clonotype: A much larger clone is a single base away; this may be a read error. The chain is built from TRBV11-1 and TRBJ1-1; unclear D gene. Trimming shortened V by 3 bases and J by 7 bases, and 12 bases separated the two germline ends. The CDR3 extends over 13 amino acids. Germline lookup yields CDR1 SGHAT and CDR2 FQDESV (reference sequence). For the CDR3, the DNA is TGTGCCAGCAGCTTGGCCCGAATGGGTGAAGCTTTCTTT. Translated: CASSLARMGEAFF.

In its sample, this clonotype was seen a few times. The V and J genes are TRBV29-1 and TRBJ2-7, with D unresolved. V dropped 0 bases and J dropped 6 bases, with 6 bases sitting between them. The CDR3 loop spans 11 amino acids. Germline V gene sequence: CDR1 SQVTM, CDR2 ANQGSEA. CDR3: CSVEEGREQYF. In DNA form, the CDR3 reads TGCAGCGTTGAAGAGGGTCGCGAGCAGTACTTC.

A few counts support this clonotype. The chain has TRBV5-1 and TRBJ2-3; the match to TRBD2 covers 7 bases. The CDR3 loop spans 15 amino acids. CDR1 and CDR2 from the germline V gene are SGHRS and YFSETQ. J was trimmed by 4 bases and V by 2 bases; bases with no gene match: 7. DNA for the CDR3: TGCGCCAGCAGCTTAACAGGCGGGAGCGCAGATACGCAGTATTTT. Protein: CASSLTGGSADTQYF.

This clonotype has more than one count but fewer than ten. The chain joins TRBV14 to TRBJ2-7; 10 nucleotides align to TRBD2. The junction had 13 bases not matched to a gene; V was cut back by 1 base and J by 4 bases. This CDR3 is built from 18 residues. CDR1 and CDR2 from the germline V gene are SGHDN and FVKESK. CDR3 nucleotides: TGTGCCAGCAGCCAAGGGTTTCTAGCGGGAGTCCCCCTATACGAGCAGTACTTC. This gives the protein CASSQGFLAGVPLYEQYF.

This clonotype has a count of ten or more. The chain employs TRBV12-3 or TRBV12-4 and TRBJ1-5, with a tentative D call TRBD1 (6 bases). V was clipped by 1 base and J by 6 bases, with 10 bases between them. The CDR3 consists of 14 residues. In DNA form, the CDR3 reads TGTGCCAGCAGTTTAGGGGGGCAAGGTCAGCCCCAGCATTTT. It is translated as CASSLGGQGQPQHF.

The rearrangement links TRBV2 to TRBJ2-3, with D possibly matching TRBD1 (6 bases). Germline V CDR1 and CDR2: SNHLY, FYNNEI. This CDR3 contains 16 residues. Trimming stripped 2 bases from V and 2 bases from J, with 14 bases between. CDR3 nucleotides: TGTGCCAGCAGTGAATTCAGGGGTTCCCTCACAGATACGCAGTATTTT. It is translated as CASSEFRGSLTDTQYF.

This rearrangement joins TRBV12-3 or TRBV12-4 to TRBJ2-4, with D perhaps TRBD1 (8 bases). Trimming cost V 3 bases and J 3 bases, with 15 bases left between them. This CDR3 is built from 16 residues. CDR3 in amino acids: CASSLYTGGVKNIQYF. The CDR3 region has the DNA TGTGCCAGCAGTTTGTATACAGGGGGGGTCAAAAACATTCAGTACTTC.

This clonotype was counted only a few times. The chain links TRBV27 to TRBJ2-3; TRBD1 might be the D (6 bases). V lost 7 bases and J 6 bases, leaving 20 bases between the germline ends. Germline V lookup: CDR1 MNHEY, CDR2 SMNVEV (reference sequence). The CDR3 totals 15 residues. The CDR3: CASTLQRGSFDTQYF. The DNA of the CDR3 is TGTGCCAGCACCCTTCAAAGGGGGAGTTTTGATACGCAGTATTTT.

This clonotype was counted between two and nine times. V and J are TRBV2 and TRBJ1-4; D not certain. Germline V gene data show CDR1 as SNHLY and CDR2 as FYNNEI. CDR3 length: 15 residues. V was clipped by 6 bases and J by 5 bases, with 16 bases between them. This CDR3 reads CASRSPGLTNEKLFF. CDR3 nucleotide sequence: TGTGCCAGCAGAAGCCCGGGCCTCACAAATGAAAAACTGTTTTTT.

The chain has TRBV29-1 and TRBJ2-7; 10 nucleotides line up with TRBD1. The length of the CDR3 is 13 residues. The V gene end was trimmed by 6 bases and the J gene end by 5 bases; junction bases not matched to a gene: 7. Germline V gene lookup returns CDR1 SQVTM and CDR2 ANQGSEA. The CDR3 DNA reads TGCAGCGTCTTGGGACAGGGGAGCCACGAGCAGTACTTC. Translation gives CSVLGQGSHEQYF.

This clonotype was observed a few times. The rearrangement links TRBV28 to TRBJ1-2; 9 bases fit TRBD1. With 6 bases clipped from V and 0 bases from J, the junction kept 8 bases outside the gene matches. Germline assignment: CDR1 MDHEN and CDR2 SYDVKM. The CDR3 sequence is 16 residues long. In DNA form, the CDR3 reads TGTGCCAGCAGAAGGACAGGGGCCCCAACTAACTATGGCTACACCTTC. Translating gives CASRRTGAPTNYGYTF.

Note on this clonotype: Germline is not matched at one junction end, which may reflect a read error. J is TRBJ1-1 and V is TRBV6-5; D is uncertain. This CDR3 has 13 residues. Germline CDR1 reads MNHEY; CDR2 reads SVGAGI. CDR3 sequence: CVSSYVGRGEAFF. Written as DNA, the CDR3 is TGTGTCAGCAGTTACGTAGGACGGGGAGAAGCTTTCTTT.

This clonotype was detected ten times or more. The chain couples TRBV5-8 to TRBJ1-1; no firm D call. Per germline, CDR1 SGHTS and CDR2 YDEGEE. This CDR3 contains 15 residues. V lost 0 bases and J 2 bases, leaving 11 bases between the germline ends. The CDR3: CASSLAGKTNTEAFF. CDR3 in DNA: TGTGCCAGCAGCTTGGCTGGCAAGACAAACACTGAAGCTTTCTTT.

This clonotype has just a few counts. V and J are TRBV20-1 and TRBJ2-1, with D perhaps TRBD2 (6 bases). The length of the CDR3 is 11 residues. V was pared by 6 bases and J by 9 bases, with 12 bases between. Germline loops: CDR1 DFQATT, CDR2 SNEGSKA (reference sequence). The CDR3 spells CSAGGLGEQFF. The CDR3 DNA reads TGCAGTGCCGGGGGTTTGGGTGAGCAGTTCTTC.

V and J are TRBV3-1 and TRBJ2-6; D remains ambiguous. V gave up 1 base and J gave up 0 bases, with 7 bases separating them. CDR3 size: 16 residues. Germline V gives CDR1 LGHDT, CDR2 YNNKEL (reference sequence). The CDR3 loop is CASSQGSLSGANVLTF. The CDR3, as DNA: TGTGCCAGCAGCCAAGGTTCTCTCTCTGGGGCCAACGTCCTGACTTTC.

The gene calls are TRBV5-6 and TRBJ2-6, with a weak D call TRBD1 (5 bases). V gave up 5 bases and J gave up 2 bases, with 11 bases separating them. This CDR3 spans 15 amino acids. Germline V gives CDR1 SGHDT, CDR2 YYEEEE. The chain's CDR3 is CASSPTGTGANVLTF. The DNA of the CDR3 is TGTGCCAGCAGTCCCACAGGAACTGGGGCCAACGTCCTGACTTTC.

Only a few counts were recorded for this clonotype. The chain uses TRBV6-4 and TRBJ1-1, with unresolved D. Per germline, CDR1 MRHNA and CDR2 SNTAGT. The CDR3 runs 13 residues. Trimming removed 6 bases at V and 1 base at J, with 9 bases between. CDR3 DNA sequence: TGTGCCAGCAGCGCTACAAAGAACACTGAAGCTTTCTTT. Encoded protein: CASSATKNTEAFF.

This clonotype has at least ten counts. The J gene is TRBJ1-1, the V gene TRBV28; TRBD1 matches at 7 bases. This CDR3 spans 13 amino acids. CDR1 is MDHEN, CDR2 SYDVKM, per germline. V gave up 7 bases and J gave up 9 bases; unmatched junction bases: 11. The DNA of the CDR3 is TGTGCCAGCATCCGACAGGGTTATCTTAAAGCTTTCTTT. Residues: CASIRQGYLKAFF.

This clonotype was observed a few times. V gene TRBV30 combines with J gene TRBJ1-1, with TRBD1 matching over 10 bases. CDR3 length: 13 amino acids. V lost 8 bases to trimming and J lost 0 bases; unmatched junction nucleotides: 3. Germline V gene sequence: CDR1 GTSNPN, CDR2 SVGIG (reference sequence). The DNA for the CDR3 is TGTGCCGGGGACAGGGGAATGAACACTGAAGCTTTCTTT. This encodes CAGDRGMNTEAFF.

This clonotype was recorded only once. The J gene is TRBJ2-7, the V gene TRBV6-2 or TRBV6-3; D could derive from TRBD1 or TRBD2 (5 bases each). From germline, CDR1 is MNHEY and CDR2 SVGEGT. V shed 5 bases and J shed 2 bases, with 10 bases lying between them. This CDR3 contains 13 residues. This chain's CDR3 is CASSEGTPYEQYF. The CDR3 nucleotides are TGTGCCAGCAGTGAAGGGACCCCCTACGAGCAGTACTTC.

This rearrangement joins TRBV18 to TRBJ2-7; 9 nucleotides align to TRBD2. The CDR3 is made up of 17 amino acids. Losses at the gene ends were 2 bases for V and 4 bases for J; bases not matched to a gene: 12. Germline assignment: CDR1 KGHSH and CDR2 LQKENI. CDR3 sequence (DNA): TGTGCCAGCTCACCAACCTTAAGAAGCGGGGGGCTGTACGAGCAGTACTTC. Translation: CASSPTLRSGGLYEQYF.

Of note for this clonotype: A read error may explain this, as a much larger clone is one base away. The chain couples TRBV3-1 to TRBJ2-7; D is ambiguous. The germline V gene has CDR1 LGHDT and CDR2 YNNKEL (reference sequence). V shed 3 bases and J shed 2 bases, with 11 bases lying between them. CDR3 size: 14 residues. This CDR3 is CASSHAGRAYEQYF. The DNA for the CDR3 is TGTGCCAGCAGCCATGCTGGACGGGCCTACGAGCAGTACTTC.

This clonotype has at least ten counts. The junction departs from the called germline gene at one end, perhaps through a read error. The chain is built from TRBV12-3 or TRBV12-4 and TRBJ2-1; unclear D gene. The CDR3 is 12 residues long. CDR3: CATSRLLNEQFF. DNA of the CDR3: TGTGCCACCAGTCGGCTCCTCAATGAGCAGTTCTTC.